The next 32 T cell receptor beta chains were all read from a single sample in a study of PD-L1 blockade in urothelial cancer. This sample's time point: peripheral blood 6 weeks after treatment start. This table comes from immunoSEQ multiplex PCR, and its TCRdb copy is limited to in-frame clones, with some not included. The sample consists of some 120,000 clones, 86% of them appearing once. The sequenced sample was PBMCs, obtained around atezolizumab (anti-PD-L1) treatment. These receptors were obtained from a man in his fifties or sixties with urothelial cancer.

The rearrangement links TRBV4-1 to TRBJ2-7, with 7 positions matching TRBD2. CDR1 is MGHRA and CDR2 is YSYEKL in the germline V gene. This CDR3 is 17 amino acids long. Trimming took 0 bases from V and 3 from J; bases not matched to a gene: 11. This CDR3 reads CASSQDPLAGVIYEQYF. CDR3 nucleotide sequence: TGCGCCAGCAGCCAAGATCCCCTGGCGGGAGTTATCTACGAGCAGTACTTC.

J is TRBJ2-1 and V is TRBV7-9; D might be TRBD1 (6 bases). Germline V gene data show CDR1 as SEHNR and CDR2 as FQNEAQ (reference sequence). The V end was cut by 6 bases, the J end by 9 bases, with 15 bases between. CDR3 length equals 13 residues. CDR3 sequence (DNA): TGTGCCAGCAGGGGGGCGGAGATGGGTGAGCAGTTCTTC. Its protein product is CASRGAEMGEQFF.

CDR3 nucleotides: TGCAGCAGCGCGGACATAGGCACAGATACGCAGTATTTT. Translation: CSSADIGTDTQYF. V is TRBV29-1 and J is TRBJ2-3; tentative D call: TRBD1 (5 bases). Germline V gene sequence: CDR1 SQVTM, CDR2 ANQGSEA. The CDR3 has 13 amino acids. V was trimmed by 8 bases and J by 1 base, leaving 13 bases between them.

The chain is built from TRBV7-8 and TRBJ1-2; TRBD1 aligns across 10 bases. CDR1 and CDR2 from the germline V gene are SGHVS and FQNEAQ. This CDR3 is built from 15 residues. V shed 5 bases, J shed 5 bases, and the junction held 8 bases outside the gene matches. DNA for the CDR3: TGTGCCAGCAGCGCAGAAGCGGGACAGGGGTATGGCTACACCTTC. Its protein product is CASSAEAGQGYGYTF.

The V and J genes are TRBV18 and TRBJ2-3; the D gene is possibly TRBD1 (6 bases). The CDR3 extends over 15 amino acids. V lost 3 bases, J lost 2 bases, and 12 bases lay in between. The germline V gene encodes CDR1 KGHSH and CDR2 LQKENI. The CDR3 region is CASSPQDRITDTQYF. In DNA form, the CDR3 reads TGTGCCAGCTCACCTCAGGACAGAATCACAGATACGCAGTATTTT.

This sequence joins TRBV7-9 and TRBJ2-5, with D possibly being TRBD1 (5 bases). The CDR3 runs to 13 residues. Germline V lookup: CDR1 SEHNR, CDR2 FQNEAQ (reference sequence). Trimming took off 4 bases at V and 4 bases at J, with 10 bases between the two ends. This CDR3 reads CASSSGQPETQYF. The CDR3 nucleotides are TGTGCCAGCAGCTCCGGACAACCAGAGACCCAGTACTTC.

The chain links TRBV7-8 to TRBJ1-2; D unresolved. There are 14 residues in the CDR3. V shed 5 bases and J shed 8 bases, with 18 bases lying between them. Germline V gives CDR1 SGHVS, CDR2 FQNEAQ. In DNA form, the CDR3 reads TGTGCCAGCAGCCATACTGTGGAGTATCGAGGCTACACCTTC. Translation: CASSHTVEYRGYTF.

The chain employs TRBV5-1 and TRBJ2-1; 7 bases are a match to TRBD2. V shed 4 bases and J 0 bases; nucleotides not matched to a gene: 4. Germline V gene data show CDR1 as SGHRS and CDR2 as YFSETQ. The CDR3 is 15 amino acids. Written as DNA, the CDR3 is TGCGCCAGCAGCGTAAGCGGGACCTCCTACAATGAGCAGTTCTTC. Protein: CASSVSGTSYNEQFF.

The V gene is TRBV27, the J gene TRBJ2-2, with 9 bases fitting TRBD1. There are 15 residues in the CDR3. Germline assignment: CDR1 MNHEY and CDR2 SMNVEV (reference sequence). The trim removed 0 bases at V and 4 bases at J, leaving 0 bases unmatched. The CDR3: CASSLSTGGTGELFF. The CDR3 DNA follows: TGTGCCAGCAGTTTATCGACAGGGGGCACCGGGGAGCTGTTTTTT.

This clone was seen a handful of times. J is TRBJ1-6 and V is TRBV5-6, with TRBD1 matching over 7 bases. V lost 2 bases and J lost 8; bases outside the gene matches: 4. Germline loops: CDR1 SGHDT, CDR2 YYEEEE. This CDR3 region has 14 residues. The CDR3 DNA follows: TGTGCCAGCAGCTTACAGGGGCTTTATTCACCCCTCCACTTT. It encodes CASSLQGLYSPLHF.

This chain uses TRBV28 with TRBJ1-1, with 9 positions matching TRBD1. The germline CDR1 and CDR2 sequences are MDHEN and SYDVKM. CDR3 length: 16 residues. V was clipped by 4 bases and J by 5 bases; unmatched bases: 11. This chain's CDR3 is CASSSTLGTGRTEAFF. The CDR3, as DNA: TGTGCCAGCAGTTCGACCCTCGGGACAGGGCGAACTGAAGCTTTCTTT.

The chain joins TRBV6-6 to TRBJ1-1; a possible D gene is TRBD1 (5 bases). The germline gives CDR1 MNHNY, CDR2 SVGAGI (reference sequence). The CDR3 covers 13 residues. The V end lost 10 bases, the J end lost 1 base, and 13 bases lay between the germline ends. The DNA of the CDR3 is TGTGCCACCACGACAGATAAGAACACTGAAGCTTTCTTT. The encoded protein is CATTTDKNTEAFF.

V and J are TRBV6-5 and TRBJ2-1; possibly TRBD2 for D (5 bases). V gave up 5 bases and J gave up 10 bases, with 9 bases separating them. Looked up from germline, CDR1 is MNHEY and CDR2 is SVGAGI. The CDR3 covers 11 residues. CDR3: CASSLKREQFF. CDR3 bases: TGTGCCAGCAGTCTAAAGCGGGAGCAGTTCTTC.

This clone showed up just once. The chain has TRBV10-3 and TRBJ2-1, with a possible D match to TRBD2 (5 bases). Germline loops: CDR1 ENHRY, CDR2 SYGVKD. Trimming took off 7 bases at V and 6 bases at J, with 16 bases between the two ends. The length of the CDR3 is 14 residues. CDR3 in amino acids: CAITPGLSGNEQFF. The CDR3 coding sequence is TGTGCCATCACCCCGGGGTTATCCGGCAATGAGCAGTTCTTC.

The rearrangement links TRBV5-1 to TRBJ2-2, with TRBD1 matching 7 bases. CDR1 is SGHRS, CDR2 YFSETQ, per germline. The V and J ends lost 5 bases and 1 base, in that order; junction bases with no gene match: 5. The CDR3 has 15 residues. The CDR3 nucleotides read TGCGCCAGCAGAATGACAGGGAAGAACACCGGGGAGCTGTTTTTT. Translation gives CASRMTGKNTGELFF. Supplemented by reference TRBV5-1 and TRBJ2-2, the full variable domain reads KAGVTQTPRYLIKTRGQQVTLSCSPISGHRSVSWYQQTPGQGLQFLFEYFSETQRNKGNFPGRFSGRQFSNSRSEMNVSTLELGDSALYLCASRMTGKNTGELFFGEGSRLTVL.

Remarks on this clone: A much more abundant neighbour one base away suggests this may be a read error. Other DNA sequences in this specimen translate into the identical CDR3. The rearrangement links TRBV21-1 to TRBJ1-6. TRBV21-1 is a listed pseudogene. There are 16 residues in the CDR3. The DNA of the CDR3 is TGTGCCAGCACCGGACGACCCCGGGCCGCGGGTCCACCCCTCCACTTT. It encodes CASTGRPRAAGPPLHF.

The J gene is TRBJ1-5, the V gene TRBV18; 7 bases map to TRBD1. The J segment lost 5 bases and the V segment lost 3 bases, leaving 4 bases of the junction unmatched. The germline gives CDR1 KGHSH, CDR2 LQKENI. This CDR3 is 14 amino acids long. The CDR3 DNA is TGTGCCAGCTCACCGAGCAGGGGGGATCAGCCCCAGCATTTT. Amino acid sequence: CASSPSRGDQPQHF.

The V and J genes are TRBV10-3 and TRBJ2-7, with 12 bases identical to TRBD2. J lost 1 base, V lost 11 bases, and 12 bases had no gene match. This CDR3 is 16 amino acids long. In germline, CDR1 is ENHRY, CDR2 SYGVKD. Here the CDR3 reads CAASAPSGRVSYEQYF. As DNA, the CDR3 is TGTGCCGCGAGCGCCCCTAGCGGGAGGGTTTCCTACGAGCAGTACTTC.

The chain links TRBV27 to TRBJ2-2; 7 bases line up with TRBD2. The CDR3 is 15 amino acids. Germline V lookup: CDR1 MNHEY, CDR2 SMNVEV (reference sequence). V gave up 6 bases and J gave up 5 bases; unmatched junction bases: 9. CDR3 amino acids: CASRRFGGGTGELFF. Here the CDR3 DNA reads TGTGCCAGCAGACGGTTTGGGGGGGGGACCGGGGAGCTGTTTTTT.

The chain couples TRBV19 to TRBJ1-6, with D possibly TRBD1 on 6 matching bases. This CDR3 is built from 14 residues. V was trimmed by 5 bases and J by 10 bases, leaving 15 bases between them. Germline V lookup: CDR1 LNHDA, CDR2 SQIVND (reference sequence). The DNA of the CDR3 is TGTGCCAGTAGTCAACAGGGAATTCAATCACCCCTCCACTTT. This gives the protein CASSQQGIQSPLHF.

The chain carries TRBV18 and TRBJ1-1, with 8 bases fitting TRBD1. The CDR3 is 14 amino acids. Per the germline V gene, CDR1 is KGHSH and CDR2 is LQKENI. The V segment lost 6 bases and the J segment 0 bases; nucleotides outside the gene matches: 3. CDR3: CASSQQGVNTEAFF. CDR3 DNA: TGTGCCAGCTCCCAACAGGGGGTGAACACTGAAGCTTTCTTT.

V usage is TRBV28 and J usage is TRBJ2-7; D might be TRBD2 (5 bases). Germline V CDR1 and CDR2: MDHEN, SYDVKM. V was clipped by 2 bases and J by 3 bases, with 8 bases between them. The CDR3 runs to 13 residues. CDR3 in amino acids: CASSLLGNYEQYF. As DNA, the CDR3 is TGTGCCAGCAGTTTACTCGGGAACTACGAGCAGTACTTC.

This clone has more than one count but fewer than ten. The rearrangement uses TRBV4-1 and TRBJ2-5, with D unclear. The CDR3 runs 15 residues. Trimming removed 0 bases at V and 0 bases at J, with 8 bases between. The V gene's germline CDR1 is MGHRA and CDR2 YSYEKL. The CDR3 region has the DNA TGCGCCAGCAGCCAAGAGCGAGCGTACCAAGAGACCCAGTACTTC. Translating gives CASSQERAYQETQYF.

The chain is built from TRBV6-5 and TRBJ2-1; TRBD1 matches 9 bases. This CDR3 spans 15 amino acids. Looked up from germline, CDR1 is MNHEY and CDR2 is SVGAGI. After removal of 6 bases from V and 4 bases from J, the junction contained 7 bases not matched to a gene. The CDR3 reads CASSRNRGRYNEQFF. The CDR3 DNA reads TGTGCCAGCAGCCGGAACAGGGGGCGATACAATGAGCAGTTCTTC.

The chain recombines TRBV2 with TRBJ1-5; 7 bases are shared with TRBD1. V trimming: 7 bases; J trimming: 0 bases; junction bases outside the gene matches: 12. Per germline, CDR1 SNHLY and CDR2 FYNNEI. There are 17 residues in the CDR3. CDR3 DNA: TGTGCCAGCAATCCCGGACAGGCGGATTATAGCAATCAGCCCCAGCATTTT. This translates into CASNPGQADYSNQPQHF.

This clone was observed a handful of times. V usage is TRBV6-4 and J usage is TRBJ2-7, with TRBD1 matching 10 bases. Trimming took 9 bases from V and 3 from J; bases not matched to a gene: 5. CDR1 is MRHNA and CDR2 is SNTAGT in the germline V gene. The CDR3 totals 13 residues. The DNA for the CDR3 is TGTGCCAGACCTCGGGACAGGGGCTACGAGCAGTACTTC. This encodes CARPRDRGYEQYF.

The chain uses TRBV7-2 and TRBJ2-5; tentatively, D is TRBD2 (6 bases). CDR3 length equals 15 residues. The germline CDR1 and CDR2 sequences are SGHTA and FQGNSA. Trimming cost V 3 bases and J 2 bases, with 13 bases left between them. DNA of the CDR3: TGTGCCAGCAGCTTCTCGGGACTCGTACAAGAGACCCAGTACTTC. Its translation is CASSFSGLVQETQYF.

The CDR3 spells CASTLGLASYNEQFF. The CDR3 DNA is TGTGCCAGTACCCTCGGACTAGCCTCCTACAATGAGCAGTTCTTC. The chain has TRBV19 and TRBJ2-1; 8 nucleotides align to TRBD2. The CDR3 extends over 15 amino acids. Per the germline V gene, CDR1 is LNHDA and CDR2 is SQIVND (reference sequence). After removal of 7 bases from V and 0 bases from J, the junction contained 5 bases not matched to a gene.

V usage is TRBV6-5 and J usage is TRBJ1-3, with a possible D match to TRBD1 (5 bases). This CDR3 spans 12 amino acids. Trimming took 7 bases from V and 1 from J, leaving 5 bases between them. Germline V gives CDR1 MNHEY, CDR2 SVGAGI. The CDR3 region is CASKGSGNTIYF. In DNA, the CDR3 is TGTGCCAGCAAGGGGTCTGGAAACACCATATATTTT.

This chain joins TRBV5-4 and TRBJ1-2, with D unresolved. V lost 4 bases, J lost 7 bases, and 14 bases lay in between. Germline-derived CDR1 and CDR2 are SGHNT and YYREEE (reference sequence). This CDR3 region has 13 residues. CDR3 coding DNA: TGTGCCAGCAGCCCCGGGGAGCAGGTTGGCTACACCTTC. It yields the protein CASSPGEQVGYTF.

The CDR3 DNA reads TGCGCCAGCAGCTTACTAGCGGGAGAGGGCAATGAGCAGTTCTTC. Translation: CASSLLAGEGNEQFF. The chain carries TRBV5-1 and TRBJ2-1, with 11 bases aligning to TRBD2. The J segment lost 6 bases and the V segment lost 2 bases, leaving 4 bases of the junction unmatched. The CDR3 is 15 residues long. Germline V gene sequence: CDR1 SGHRS, CDR2 YFSETQ.

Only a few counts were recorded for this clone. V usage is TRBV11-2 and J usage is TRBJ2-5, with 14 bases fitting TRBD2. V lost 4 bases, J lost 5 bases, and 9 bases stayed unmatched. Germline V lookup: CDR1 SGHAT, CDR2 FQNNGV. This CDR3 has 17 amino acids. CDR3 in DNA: TGTGCCAGCAGCTCCCGACTAGCGGGAGGGCCGTTGGAGACCCAGTACTTC. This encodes CASSSRLAGGPLETQYF.